The following is a T cell receptor (beta chain) sequence with its context. This specimen belongs to a study of blood T cells in healthy people across ages. Then a second PCR, running roughly 7 to 11 cycles, was carried out with a sample-barcoded 5' primer and a J-beta primer mix. TCRdb called the 5' RACE reads again in MiXCR, with one record for every CDR3 protein. The repertoire includes about 900,000 distinct CDR3 sequences, about 44% of them detected once, and 10% to 15% sits in the top ten. Trimming pared 1 base from V and 6 bases from J, leaving 11 bases between. This CDR3 has 14 residues. CDR1 is SGDLS and CDR2 is YYNGEE in the germline V gene.

This sequence joins TRBV9 and TRBJ2-1, with unresolved D. Sequencing was performed on blood. The receptor was isolated from a man aged 25 to 40 in good health. In nucleotides, the CDR3 is TGTGCCAGCAGCGTACAAGGTTATTCCAATGAGCAGTTCTTC. This encodes CASSVQGYSNEQFF.